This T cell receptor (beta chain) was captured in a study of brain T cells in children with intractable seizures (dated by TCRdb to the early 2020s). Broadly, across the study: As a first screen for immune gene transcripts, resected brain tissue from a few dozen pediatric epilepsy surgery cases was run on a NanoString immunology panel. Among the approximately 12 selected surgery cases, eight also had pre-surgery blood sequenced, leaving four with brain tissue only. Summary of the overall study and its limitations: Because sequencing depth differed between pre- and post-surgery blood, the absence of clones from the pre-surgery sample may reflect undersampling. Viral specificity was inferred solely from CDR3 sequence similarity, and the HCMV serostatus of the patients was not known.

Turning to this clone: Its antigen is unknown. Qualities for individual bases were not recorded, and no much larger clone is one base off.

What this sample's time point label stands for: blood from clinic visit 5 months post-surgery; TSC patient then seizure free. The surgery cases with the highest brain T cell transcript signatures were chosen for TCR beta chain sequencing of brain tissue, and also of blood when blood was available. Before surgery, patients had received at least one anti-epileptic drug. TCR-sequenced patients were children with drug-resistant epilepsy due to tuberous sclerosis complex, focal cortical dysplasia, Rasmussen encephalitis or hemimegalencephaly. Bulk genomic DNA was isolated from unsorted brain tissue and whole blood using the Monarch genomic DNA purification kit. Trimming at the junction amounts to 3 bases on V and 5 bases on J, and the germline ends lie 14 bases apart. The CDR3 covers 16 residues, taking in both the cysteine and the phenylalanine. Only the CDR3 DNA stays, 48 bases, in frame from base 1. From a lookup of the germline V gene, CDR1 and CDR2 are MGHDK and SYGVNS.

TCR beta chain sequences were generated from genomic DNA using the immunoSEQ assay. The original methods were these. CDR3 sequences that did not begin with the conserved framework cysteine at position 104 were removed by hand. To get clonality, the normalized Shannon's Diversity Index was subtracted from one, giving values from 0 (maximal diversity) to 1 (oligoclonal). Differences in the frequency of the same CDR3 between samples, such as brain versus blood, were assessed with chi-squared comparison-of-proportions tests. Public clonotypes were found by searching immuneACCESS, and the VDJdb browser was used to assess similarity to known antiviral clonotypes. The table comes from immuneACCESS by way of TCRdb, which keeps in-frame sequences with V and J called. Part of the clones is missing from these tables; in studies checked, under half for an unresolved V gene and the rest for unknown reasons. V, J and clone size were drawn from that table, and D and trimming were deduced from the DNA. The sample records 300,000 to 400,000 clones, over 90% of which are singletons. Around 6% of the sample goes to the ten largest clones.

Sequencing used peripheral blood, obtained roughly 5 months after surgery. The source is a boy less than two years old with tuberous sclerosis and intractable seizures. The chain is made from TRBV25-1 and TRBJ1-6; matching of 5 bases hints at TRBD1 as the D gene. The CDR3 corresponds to CASSDQGRQNNSPLHF. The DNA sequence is TGTGCCAGCAGTGACCAAGGACGACAGAATAATTCACCCCTCCACTTT.